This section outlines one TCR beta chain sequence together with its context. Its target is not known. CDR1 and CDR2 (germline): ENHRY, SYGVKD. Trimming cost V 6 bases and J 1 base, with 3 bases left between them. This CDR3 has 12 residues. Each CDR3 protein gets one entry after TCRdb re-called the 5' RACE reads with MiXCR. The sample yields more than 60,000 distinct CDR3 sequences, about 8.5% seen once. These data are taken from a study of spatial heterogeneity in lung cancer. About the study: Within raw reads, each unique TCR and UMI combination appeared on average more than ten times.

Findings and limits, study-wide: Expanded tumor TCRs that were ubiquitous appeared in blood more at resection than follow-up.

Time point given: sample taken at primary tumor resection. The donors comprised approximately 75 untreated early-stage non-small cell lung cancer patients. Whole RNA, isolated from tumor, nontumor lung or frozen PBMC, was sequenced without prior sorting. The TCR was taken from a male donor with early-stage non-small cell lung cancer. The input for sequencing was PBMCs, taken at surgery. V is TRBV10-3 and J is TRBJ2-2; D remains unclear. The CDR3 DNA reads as TGTGCCATCAGAATGAACACCGGGGAGCTGTTTTTT. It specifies CAIRMNTGELFF.